The 20 T cell receptor beta chains listed next were all sequenced from one sample in a study of T cell responses to AZD1222 COVID-19 vaccine. Sequenced by immunoSEQ multiplex PCR; TCRdb stores in-frame clones only, minus some. The sample has 110,000 to 150,000 clones, roughly 88% seen once. The source material was peripheral blood, sampled on day 0 of AZD1222 vaccination. The origin of the receptors is an adult in good health.

The J gene is TRBJ2-7, the V gene TRBV30, with TRBD2 matching 14 bases. With V trimmed by 3 bases and J by 5 bases, 18 bases remained unmatched. This CDR3 region has 19 residues. Looked up from germline, CDR1 is GTSNPN and CDR2 is SVGIG (reference sequence). The CDR3 region is CAWRQRHLGLAGGLDEQYF. As DNA, the CDR3 is TGTGCCTGGAGGCAGAGACACCTTGGACTAGCGGGAGGATTGGACGAGCAGTACTTC.

The chain carries TRBV2 and TRBJ2-1; D is perhaps TRBD1 (6 bases). Trimming took 5 bases from V and 0 from J, leaving 11 bases between them. The CDR3 totals 15 residues. Germline lookup yields CDR1 SNHLY and CDR2 FYNNEI. The CDR3: CASSLQGSSYNEQFF. CDR3 in DNA: TGTGCCAGCAGTTTACAGGGAAGCTCCTACAATGAGCAGTTCTTC.

The rearrangement uses TRBV4-1 and TRBJ1-2; 8 bases are shared with TRBD1. CDR3 length: 18 residues. V shed 2 bases and J 8 bases; nucleotides not matched to a gene: 19. Germline CDR1 reads MGHRA; CDR2 reads YSYEKL. The CDR3 nucleotides read TGCGCCAGCAGCCAACGGACAGGGTATTCAATTCCTCCTGGCGGCTACACCTTC. Its protein is CASSQRTGYSIPPGGYTF.

The chain uses TRBV16 and TRBJ2-5, with D perhaps TRBD2 (6 bases). CDR1 is KGHSY, CDR2 FQNENV, per germline. V lost 1 base and J lost 5, with 8 bases in between. This CDR3 has 13 residues. The CDR3 nucleotides are TGTGCCAGCAGCCAATATGGAGGGGAGACCCAGTACTTC. Translating gives CASSQYGGETQYF.

This clone was detected once. The rearrangement links TRBV3-1 (or the pseudogene TRBV3-2) to TRBJ1-1; perhaps TRBD1 as D (5 bases). V dropped 5 bases and J dropped 10 bases, with 11 bases sitting between them. This CDR3 spans 11 amino acids. Per germline, CDR1 LGHDT and CDR2 YNNKEL (reference sequence). DNA for the CDR3: TGTGCCAGCAGCTCCCGAGGGGCAGCTTTCTTT. Its translation: CASSSRGAAFF.

This chain joins TRBV6-5 and TRBJ2-1, with 7 positions matching TRBD2. The CDR3 loop spans 15 amino acids. V shed 6 bases, J shed 3 bases, and the junction held 8 bases outside the gene matches. The germline CDR1 and CDR2 sequences are MNHEY and SVGAGI. The DNA of the CDR3 is TGTGCCAGCAGCCAGACAGCGGGATACTACAATGAGCAGTTCTTC. Residues: CASSQTAGYYNEQFF.

The CDR3 region is CASSITGLNTEAFF. Written as DNA, the CDR3 is TGTGCCAGTAGTATCACCGGATTGAACACTGAAGCTTTCTTT. The rearrangement joins TRBV19 to TRBJ1-1; no firm D call. The CDR3 is 14 residues long. CDR1 is LNHDA, CDR2 SQIVND, per germline (reference sequence). V was clipped by 3 bases and J by 0 bases, with 8 bases between them.

To note about this clone: One end of the junction is discordant with germline, which a read error may explain. This CDR3 reads CSVEDRGMGVKTEAFF. CDR3 coding DNA: TGCAGCGTTGAAGATCGGGGGATGGGGGTGAAGACTGAAGCTTTCTTT. The rearrangement links TRBV29-1 to TRBJ1-1, with D maybe TRBD1 (5 bases). Germline CDR1 is SQVTM and CDR2 is ANQGSEA. The CDR3 is 16 amino acids.

The V call is TRBV9, the J call TRBJ2-6; D uncertain. Germline V gives CDR1 SGDLS, CDR2 YYNGEE. Trimming shortened V by 5 bases and J by 1 base, and 4 bases separated the two germline ends. This CDR3 has 13 residues. The CDR3 DNA reads as TGTGCCAGCAGTGCATCTGGGGCCAACGTCCTGACTTTC. This translates into CASSASGANVLTF.

The rearrangement joins TRBV3-1 (or the pseudogene TRBV3-2) to TRBJ1-4; TRBD1 matches at 8 bases. The junction had 8 bases not matched to a gene; V was cut back by 3 bases and J by 8 bases. CDR3 length: 15 residues. Germline V gene data show CDR1 as LGHDT and CDR2 as YNNKEL (reference sequence). In nucleotides, the CDR3 is TGTGCCAGCAGCCAGGGTGACAGGGGTGGAGAAAAACTGTTTTTT. It specifies CASSQGDRGGEKLFF.

The chain couples TRBV11-3 to TRBJ1-3; 7 bases fit TRBD1. Germline assignment: CDR1 SGHNT and CDR2 YENEEA. The trim removed 5 bases at V and 3 bases at J, leaving 1 base unmatched. The CDR3 length is 13 residues. CDR3: CASSTGVGNTIYF. In DNA, the CDR3 is TGTGCCAGCAGCACAGGGGTTGGAAACACCATATATTTT. The full variable domain, in which reference TRBV11-3 and TRBJ1-3 provide the parts outside the CDR3, is EAGVVQSPRYKIIEKKQPVAFWCNPISGHNTLYWYLQNLGQGPELLIRYENEEAVDDSQLPKDRFSAERLKGVDSTLKIQPAELGDSAVYLCASSTGVGNTIYFGEGSWLTVV.

The genes are TRBV2 and TRBJ2-2; D not certain. CDR3 length equals 14 residues. Per the germline V gene, CDR1 is SNHLY and CDR2 is FYNNEI. Trimming stripped 6 bases from V and 0 bases from J, with 8 bases between. In nucleotides, the CDR3 is TGTGCCAGCAGCTGGGGAACGAACACCGGGGAGCTGTTTTTT. Its translation: CASSWGTNTGELFF.

J is TRBJ2-2 and V is TRBV6-5, with D tentatively TRBD1 or TRBD2 (5 bases each). Germline V gives CDR1 MNHEY, CDR2 SVGAGI. This CDR3 is 14 amino acids long. V lost 6 bases to trimming and J lost 6 bases, with 14 bases between them. The CDR3 DNA is TGTGCCAGCAGGGGGTTCGGGGCGTCCGGGGAGCTGTTTTTT. Its protein is CASRGFGASGELFF.

DNA for the CDR3: TGTGCCAGCAGCCCCTCCAGTGATGGAACCCATCAGCCCCAGCATTTT. Translating gives CASSPSSDGTHQPQHF. V and J are TRBV4-2 and TRBJ1-5; D remains ambiguous. Germline V gene sequence: CDR1 LGHNA, CDR2 YNFKEQ. V lost 4 bases and J lost 5, with 18 bases in between. CDR3 length: 16 residues.

The chain joins TRBV15 to TRBJ1-2, with D possibly TRBD1 on 5 matching bases. CDR1 is LNHNV, CDR2 YYDKDF, per germline (reference sequence). The V gene lost 3 bases and the J gene lost 0 bases, with 17 bases spanning the gap. This CDR3 has 17 residues. CDR3 in DNA: TGTGCCACCAGCAGCGGGCCCGGGACCGCCACTAACTATGGCTACACCTTC. The encoded protein is CATSSGPGTATNYGYTF.

This clone was seen only once. This sequence joins TRBV6-5 and TRBJ1-5; TRBD1 agrees at 11 bases. This CDR3 region has 15 residues. The V segment lost 6 bases and the J segment 5 bases; nucleotides outside the gene matches: 6. Germline assignment: CDR1 MNHEY and CDR2 SVGAGI. The CDR3 here is CASSRTGGLYQPQHF. CDR3 nucleotide sequence: TGTGCCAGCAGCCGGACAGGGGGCCTCTATCAGCCCCAGCATTTT.

This chain connects TRBV21-1 to TRBJ2-7. TRBV21-1 is noted as a pseudogene. The CDR3 consists of 14 residues. Here the CDR3 reads CASSRTALSYEQYF. In nucleotides, the CDR3 is TGTGCCAGCAGCAGGACGGCCCTCTCCTACGAGCAGTACTTC.

This sequence joins TRBV30 and TRBJ1-2; D gene uncertain. Germline V gives CDR1 GTSNPN, CDR2 SVGIG (reference sequence). Trimming shortened V by 7 bases and J by 5 bases, and 14 bases separated the two germline ends. CDR3 length: 12 amino acids. DNA for the CDR3: TGTGCCTCCAGAGAGCCGGGGTATGGCTACACCTTC. This translates into CASREPGYGYTF.

The genes are TRBV29-1 and TRBJ2-1; the D gene is possibly TRBD1 (5 bases). This CDR3 region has 14 residues. The germline V gene encodes CDR1 SQVTM and CDR2 ANQGSEA. Trimming took off 5 bases at V and 7 bases at J, with 18 bases between the two ends. CDR3 DNA: TGCAGCGTTTTTGGCAGCCAGGGCTGGAATGAGCAGTTCTTC. Amino acids: CSVFGSQGWNEQFF.

Many counts were recorded for this clone. The rearrangement joins TRBV6-5 to TRBJ2-5, with 11 bases aligning to TRBD2. Looked up from germline, CDR1 is MNHEY and CDR2 is SVGAGI. The junction had 8 bases not matched to a gene; V was cut back by 6 bases and J by 5 bases. The CDR3 sequence is 15 residues long. The CDR3 DNA sequence: TGTGCCAGCAGAAATCTAGCGGGGGGAGCGGAGACCCAGTACTTC. Its translation is CASRNLAGGAETQYF.